These 7 T cell receptor beta chains came from one sample sequenced in a study of control samples from healthy donors and cancer patients (dated by TCRdb to 2020 to 2022). The library was built by means of the immunoSEQ multiplex PCR assay. TCRdb retrieved this table from immuneACCESS and kept in-frame rearrangements only. Not all clones are present; in checked studies, unresolved V genes account for under half, and no reason is known for the remainder. The sample yields 110,000 to 150,000 clones; around 90% were counted once. More than 4% of the sample belongs to the ten largest clones. The source material was blood. The receptors were gathered from a man aged 25 to 40 in good health.

This clone came up a few times. V usage is TRBV24-1 and J usage is TRBJ1-6; perhaps TRBD1 as D (5 bases). The CDR3 spans 15 residues. V was trimmed by 2 bases and J by 10 bases, leaving 14 bases between them. Germline V gives CDR1 KGHDR, CDR2 SFDVKD. The CDR3 spells CATSDSRTPGSPLHF. As DNA, the CDR3 is TGTGCCACCAGTGATTCCCGGACCCCAGGGTCACCCCTCCACTTT.

This clone was seen once. This chain joins TRBV7-3 and TRBJ2-5; tentative D call: TRBD1 (5 bases). The CDR3 consists of 13 residues. V was pared by 2 bases and J by 5 bases, with 9 bases between. Germline assignment: CDR1 SGHTA and CDR2 FQGTGA. CDR3 loop: CASSLSGLETQYF. In DNA form, the CDR3 reads TGTGCCAGCAGCTTATCAGGGCTGGAGACCCAGTACTTC.

The chain recombines TRBV27 with TRBJ2-1; TRBD2 agrees at 7 bases. Germline CDR1 reads MNHEY; CDR2 reads SMNVEV (reference sequence). The ends lost 10 bases at V and 7 bases at J; junction bases unmatched: 4. CDR3 size: 11 residues. The DNA for the CDR3 is TGTGCCACGACTAGCATAAATGAGCAGTTCTTC. It is translated as CATTSINEQFF.

The table lists this clone with a few counts. The chain has TRBV6-2 or TRBV6-3 and TRBJ1-1; perhaps TRBD1 as D (5 bases). From germline, CDR1 is MNHEY and CDR2 SVGEGT. The V end lost 5 bases, the J end lost 8 bases, and 9 bases lay between the germline ends. The CDR3 spans 11 residues. CDR3 coding DNA: TGTGCCAGCAGTCTCAACAGGGAAGCTTTCTTT. Its protein is CASSLNREAFF.

V gene TRBV19 combines with J gene TRBJ2-1, with D perhaps TRBD2 (5 bases). CDR3 length: 15 residues. Trimming left V 7 bases short and J 0 bases short, with 13 bases between. CDR1 and CDR2 (germline): LNHDA, SQIVND (reference sequence). The CDR3 loop is CASKGSRSSYNEQFF. The CDR3 DNA sequence: TGTGCCAGTAAAGGGAGCAGGAGCTCCTACAATGAGCAGTTCTTC.

V gene TRBV5-1 combines with J gene TRBJ2-5, with D hard to call. Germline values: CDR1 SGHRS, CDR2 YFSETQ. The CDR3 extends over 14 amino acids. Trimming pared 2 bases from V and 1 base from J, leaving 9 bases between. CDR3 loop: CASSLRLAQETQYF. CDR3 DNA sequence: TGCGCCAGCAGCTTAAGACTCGCCCAAGAGACCCAGTACTTC.

The V gene is TRBV27, the J gene TRBJ2-4, with TRBD1 matching over 8 bases. This CDR3 region has 17 residues. Germline trimming cut 5 bases from V and 2 bases from J; bases unmatched to any gene: 11. Germline V gene data show CDR1 as MNHEY and CDR2 as SMNVEV (reference sequence). The CDR3 nucleotides are TGTGCCAGCAGTGCCTGGACAGGGCTGGGGTCCAAAAACATTCAGTACTTC. Its protein product is CASSAWTGLGSKNIQYF.